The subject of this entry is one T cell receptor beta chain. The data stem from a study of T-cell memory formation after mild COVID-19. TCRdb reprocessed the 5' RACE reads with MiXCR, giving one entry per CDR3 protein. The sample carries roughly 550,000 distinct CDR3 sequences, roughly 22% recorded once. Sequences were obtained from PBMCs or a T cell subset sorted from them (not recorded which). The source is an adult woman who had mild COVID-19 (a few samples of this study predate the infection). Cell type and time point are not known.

This CDR3 reads CASSFDEQYF. As DNA, the CDR3 is TGCGCCAGCAGCTTTGACGAGCAGTACTTC. V is TRBV5-1 and J is TRBJ2-7; D uncertain. The CDR3 extends over 10 amino acids. Germline lookup yields CDR1 SGHRS and CDR2 YFSETQ. V lost 2 bases, J lost 5 bases, and 2 bases lay in between. The full variable domain, completed using reference TRBV5-1 and TRBJ2-7, is KAGVTQTPRYLIKTRGQQVTLSCSPISGHRSVSWYQQTPGQGLQFLFEYFSETQRNKGNFPGRFSGRQFSNSRSEMNVSTLELGDSALYLCASSFDEQYFGPGTRLTVT.